This T cell receptor (beta chain) is from a study of OX40 agonist ivuxolimab in advanced cancers. At the level of the study: Ivuxolimab was administered intravenously to patients at 0.01 to 10 mg/kg every 2 weeks. Findings and caveats of the study: Expansion of clones was among the lowest in partial responders at 0.1-3.0 mg/kg.

Germline V lookup: CDR1 MNHEY, CDR2 SVGAGI. Trimming took off 3 bases at V and 7 bases at J, with 12 bases between the two ends. This CDR3 is 13 amino acids long. This clone was detected a few times. Antigen: not known. Generated by immunoSEQ multiplex PCR, the TCRdb table keeps only in-frame clones and is missing some. The data hold 45,000 to 50,000 clones, with approximately 79% observed a single time. This sequence originates from an adult with an advanced solid tumor such as melanoma, head and neck, liver or kidney cancer. Material: CD4+ or CD8+ T cells sorted from blood, obtained in a trial of the OX40 agonist ivuxolimab. V usage is TRBV6-5 and J usage is TRBJ1-2, with D possibly TRBD1 on 5 matching bases. The CDR3 sequence: CASSYGGFSGYTF. CDR3 sequence (DNA): TGTGCCAGCAGTTATGGGGGGTTTAGTGGCTACACCTTC.